Following are 8 T cell receptor beta chains from one sample sequenced in a study of blood T cell repertoires in COVID-19. The method was immunoSEQ multiplex PCR; TCRdb's version includes in-frame clones alone and lacks a portion of them. Found here are fewer than 65,000 clones, approximately 83% of them singletons; the top ten hold about a tenth. The sequenced material came from peripheral blood. The receptor source for this set is a man aged 30-40 years with COVID-19, enrolled during active disease.

This clone came up once. The V gene is TRBV4-1, the J gene TRBJ2-3; 12 bases map to TRBD2. V lost 6 bases to trimming and J lost 3 bases; unmatched junction nucleotides: 13. The V gene's germline CDR1 is MGHRA and CDR2 YSYEKL. The CDR3 runs 18 residues. The CDR3 reads CASRTRLAGVIRTDTQYF. CDR3 nucleotide sequence: TGCGCCAGCAGAACGAGACTAGCGGGAGTTATTAGGACAGATACGCAGTATTTT.

The chain combines TRBV5-1 with TRBJ2-2, with 10 positions matching TRBD2. The CDR3 spans 16 residues. Trimming took 4 bases from V and 2 from J; bases not matched to a gene: 5. Per the germline V gene, CDR1 is SGHRS and CDR2 is YFSETQ. The CDR3 loop is CASSLTSGVNTGELFF. As DNA, the CDR3 is TGCGCCAGCAGCCTCACTAGCGGGGTAAACACCGGGGAGCTGTTTTTT.

The gene calls are TRBV11-2 and TRBJ1-1; 11 positions agree with TRBD1. With V trimmed by 5 bases and J by 1 base, 6 bases remained unmatched. Looked up from germline, CDR1 is SGHAT and CDR2 is FQNNGV. This CDR3 has 16 amino acids. The CDR3 loop reads CASSQGTGGRNTEAFF. As DNA, the CDR3 is TGTGCCAGCAGCCAAGGGACAGGGGGAAGGAACACTGAAGCTTTCTTT.

The rearrangement joins TRBV7-3 to TRBJ1-2, with 7 bases lining up with TRBD1. V was clipped by 2 bases and J by 7 bases; unmatched bases: 7. In germline, CDR1 is SGHTA, CDR2 FQGTGA. There are 14 residues in the CDR3. The chain's CDR3 is CASSLVPHRGGYTF. The DNA of the CDR3 is TGTGCCAGCAGCTTAGTGCCCCACAGGGGTGGCTACACCTTC.

The table lists this clone with a count of one. The CDR3 sequence is CASRQTQGAGNTIYF. CDR3 sequence (DNA): TGTGCCAGCAGACAGACTCAGGGGGCTGGAAACACCATATATTTT. V is TRBV27 and J is TRBJ1-3; 7 nucleotides line up with TRBD1. J gave up 2 bases and V 6 bases, and 7 bases lay outside the gene matches. This CDR3 spans 15 amino acids. CDR1 and CDR2 from the germline V gene are MNHEY and SMNVEV (reference sequence).

This chain joins TRBV7-6 and TRBJ2-7; no definite D call. The CDR3 has 11 amino acids. Germline assignment: CDR1 SGHVS and CDR2 FNYEAQ. Trimming took 5 bases from V and 4 from J, leaving 6 bases between them. As DNA, the CDR3 is TGTGCCAGCAGCCCCGGTTACGAGCAGTACTTC. As protein: CASSPGYEQYF.

The J gene is TRBJ2-3, the V gene TRBV28; 13 nucleotides agree with TRBD2. The V gene end was trimmed by 5 bases and the J gene end by 8 bases; junction bases not matched to a gene: 19. Germline V gives CDR1 MDHEN, CDR2 SYDVKM. The length of the CDR3 is 19 residues. The CDR3: CASSPRTSGSGFLIGTQYF. CDR3 coding DNA: TGTGCCAGCAGTCCCCGGACTAGCGGGAGCGGTTTCTTAATCGGTACGCAGTATTTT.

The CDR3 is CASAKGLAGYNEQFF. DNA of the CDR3: TGTGCCAGCGCAAAAGGGCTAGCGGGGTACAATGAGCAGTTCTTC. J is TRBJ2-1 and V is TRBV7-9; 9 nucleotides line up with TRBD2. The trim removed 8 bases at V and 4 bases at J, leaving 9 bases unmatched. The CDR3 sequence is 15 residues long. Germline CDR1 and CDR2: SEHNR and FQNEAQ (reference sequence). Full variable domain (missing parts from reference TRBV7-9 and TRBJ2-1): DTGVSQNPRHKITKRGQNVTFRCDPISEHNRLYWYRQTLGQGPEFLTYFQNEAQLEKSRLLSDRFSAERPKGSFSTLEIQRTEQGDSAMYLCASAKGLAGYNEQFFGPGTRLTVL.